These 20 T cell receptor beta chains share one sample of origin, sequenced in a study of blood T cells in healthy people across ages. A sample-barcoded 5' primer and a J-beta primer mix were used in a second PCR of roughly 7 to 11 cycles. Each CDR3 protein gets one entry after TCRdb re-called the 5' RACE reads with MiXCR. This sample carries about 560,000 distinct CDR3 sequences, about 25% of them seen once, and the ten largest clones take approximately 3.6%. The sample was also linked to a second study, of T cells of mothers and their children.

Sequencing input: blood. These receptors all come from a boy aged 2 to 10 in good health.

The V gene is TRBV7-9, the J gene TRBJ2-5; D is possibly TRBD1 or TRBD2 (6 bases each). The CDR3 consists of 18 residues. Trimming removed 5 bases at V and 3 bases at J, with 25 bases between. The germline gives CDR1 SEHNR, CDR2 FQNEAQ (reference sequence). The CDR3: CASSPGQRARIHKETQYF. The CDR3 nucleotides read TGTGCCAGCAGCCCCGGACAGCGGGCTAGAATACATAAAGAGACCCAGTACTTC.

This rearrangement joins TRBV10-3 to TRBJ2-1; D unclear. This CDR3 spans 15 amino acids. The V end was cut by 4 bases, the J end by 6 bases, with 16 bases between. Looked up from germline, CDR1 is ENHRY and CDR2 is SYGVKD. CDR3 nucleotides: TGTGCCATCAGTGTCGTTGTTCTAGACCCCAATGAGCAGTTCTTC. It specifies CAISVVVLDPNEQFF.

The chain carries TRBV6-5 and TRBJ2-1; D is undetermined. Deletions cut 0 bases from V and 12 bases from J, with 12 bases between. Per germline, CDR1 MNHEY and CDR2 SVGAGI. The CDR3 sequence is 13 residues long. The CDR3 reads CASSYSTYAAQFF. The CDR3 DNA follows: TGTGCCAGCAGTTACTCCACGTACGCAGCGCAGTTCTTC.

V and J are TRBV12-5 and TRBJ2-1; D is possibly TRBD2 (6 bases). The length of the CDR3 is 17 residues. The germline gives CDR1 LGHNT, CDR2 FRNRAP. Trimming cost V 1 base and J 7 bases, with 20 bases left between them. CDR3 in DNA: TGTGCTAGTGGTTTGGCCCTCCCGGGACTTAGGGTGAATGAGCAGTTCTTC. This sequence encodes CASGLALPGLRVNEQFF.

The CDR3 protein is CASSPGQFGANVLTF. CDR3 bases: TGTGCCAGCAGCCCTGGACAGTTTGGGGCCAACGTCCTGACTTTC. V is TRBV6-6 and J is TRBJ2-6; D is perhaps TRBD1 (6 bases). The CDR3 runs to 15 residues. The V gene lost 6 bases and the J gene lost 3 bases, with 12 bases spanning the gap. Germline lookup yields CDR1 MNHNY and CDR2 SVGAGI (reference sequence).

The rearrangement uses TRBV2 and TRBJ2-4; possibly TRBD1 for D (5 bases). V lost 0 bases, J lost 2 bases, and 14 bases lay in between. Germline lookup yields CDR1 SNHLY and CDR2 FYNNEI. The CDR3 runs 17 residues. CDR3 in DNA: TGTGCCAGCAGTGAAGCAAGGGGTAGAGTAACCAAAAACATTCAGTACTTC. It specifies CASSEARGRVTKNIQYF.

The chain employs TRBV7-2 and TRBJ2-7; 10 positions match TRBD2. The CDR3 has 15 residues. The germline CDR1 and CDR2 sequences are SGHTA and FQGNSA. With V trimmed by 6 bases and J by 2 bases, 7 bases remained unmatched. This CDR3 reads CASRLLAGAPYEQYF. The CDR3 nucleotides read TGTGCCAGCAGGCTTCTAGCGGGAGCCCCCTACGAGCAGTACTTC.

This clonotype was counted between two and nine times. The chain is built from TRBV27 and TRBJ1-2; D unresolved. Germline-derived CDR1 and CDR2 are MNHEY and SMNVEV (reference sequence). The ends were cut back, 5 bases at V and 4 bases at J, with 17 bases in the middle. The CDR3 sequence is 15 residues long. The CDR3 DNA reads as TGTGCCAGCAGTCCCCGGGCCCTCGATCTCTATGGCTACACCTTC. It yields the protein CASSPRALDLYGYTF.

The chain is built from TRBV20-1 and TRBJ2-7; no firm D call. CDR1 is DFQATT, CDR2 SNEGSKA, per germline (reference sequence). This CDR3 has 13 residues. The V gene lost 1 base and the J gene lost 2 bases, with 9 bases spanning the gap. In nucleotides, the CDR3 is TGCAGTGCTAGAGGTACACAAACCTACGAGCAGTACTTC. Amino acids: CSARGTQTYEQYF.

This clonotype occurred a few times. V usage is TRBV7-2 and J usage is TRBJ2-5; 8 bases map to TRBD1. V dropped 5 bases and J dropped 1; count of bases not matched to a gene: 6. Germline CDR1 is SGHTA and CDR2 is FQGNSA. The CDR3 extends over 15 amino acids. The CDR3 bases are TGTGCCAGCAGCCAGGGGCAGGGGGCCCAAGAGACCCAGTACTTC. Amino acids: CASSQGQGAQETQYF.

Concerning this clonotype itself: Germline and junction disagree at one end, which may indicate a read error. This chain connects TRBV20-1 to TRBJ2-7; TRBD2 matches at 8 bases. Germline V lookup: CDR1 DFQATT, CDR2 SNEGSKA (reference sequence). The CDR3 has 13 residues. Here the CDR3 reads CSASGRASDERFF. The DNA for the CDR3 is TGCAGTGCTAGCGGGAGGGCCTCCGATGAGCGGTTCTTC.

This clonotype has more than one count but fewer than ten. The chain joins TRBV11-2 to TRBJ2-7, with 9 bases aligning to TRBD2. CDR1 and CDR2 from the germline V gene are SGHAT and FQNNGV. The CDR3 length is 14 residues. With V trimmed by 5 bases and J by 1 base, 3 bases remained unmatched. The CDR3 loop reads CASSLAGKSYEQYF. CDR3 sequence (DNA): TGTGCCAGCAGCCTAGCGGGGAAATCCTACGAGCAGTACTTC.

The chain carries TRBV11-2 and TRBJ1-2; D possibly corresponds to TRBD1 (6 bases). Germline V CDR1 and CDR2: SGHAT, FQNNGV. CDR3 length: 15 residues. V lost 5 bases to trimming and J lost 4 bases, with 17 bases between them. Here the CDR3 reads CASSLGTFKGYGYTF. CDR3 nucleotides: TGTGCCAGCAGCCTCGGGACATTTAAGGGCTATGGCTACACCTTC.

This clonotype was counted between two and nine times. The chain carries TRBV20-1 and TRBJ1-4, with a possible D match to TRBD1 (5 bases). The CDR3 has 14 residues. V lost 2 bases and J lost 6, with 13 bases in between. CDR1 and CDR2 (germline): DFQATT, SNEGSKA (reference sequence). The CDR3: CSARRDQGDEKLFF. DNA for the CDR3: TGCAGTGCTAGACGTGACCAGGGTGATGAAAAACTGTTTTTT.

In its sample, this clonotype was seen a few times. The CDR3 coding sequence is TGCAGTGCTAGGAGCAAACCTCATGACTATGGCTACACCTTC. Translating gives CSARSKPHDYGYTF. The rearrangement joins TRBV20-1 to TRBJ1-2; no reliable D call. Germline loops: CDR1 DFQATT, CDR2 SNEGSKA (reference sequence). Trimming left V 3 bases short and J 3 bases short, with 14 bases between. This CDR3 contains 14 residues.

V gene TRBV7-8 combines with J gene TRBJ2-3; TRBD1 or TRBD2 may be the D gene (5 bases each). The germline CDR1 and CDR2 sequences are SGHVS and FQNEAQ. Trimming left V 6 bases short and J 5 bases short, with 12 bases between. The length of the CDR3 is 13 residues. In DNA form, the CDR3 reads TGTGCCAGCAGACCGAGGGGTGTAGATACGCAGTATTTT. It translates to CASRPRGVDTQYF.

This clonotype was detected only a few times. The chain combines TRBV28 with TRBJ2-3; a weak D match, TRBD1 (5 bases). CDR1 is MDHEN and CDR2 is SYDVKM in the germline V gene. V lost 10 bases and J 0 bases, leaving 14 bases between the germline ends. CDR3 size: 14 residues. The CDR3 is CATHTGVSTDTQYF. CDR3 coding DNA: TGTGCCACCCACACAGGAGTTAGCACAGATACGCAGTATTTT.

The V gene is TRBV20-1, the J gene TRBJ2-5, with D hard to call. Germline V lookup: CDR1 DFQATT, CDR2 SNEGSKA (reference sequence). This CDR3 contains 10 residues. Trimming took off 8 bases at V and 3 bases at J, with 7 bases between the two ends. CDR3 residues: CSPMEETQYF. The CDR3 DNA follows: TGCAGTCCTATGGAAGAGACCCAGTACTTC.

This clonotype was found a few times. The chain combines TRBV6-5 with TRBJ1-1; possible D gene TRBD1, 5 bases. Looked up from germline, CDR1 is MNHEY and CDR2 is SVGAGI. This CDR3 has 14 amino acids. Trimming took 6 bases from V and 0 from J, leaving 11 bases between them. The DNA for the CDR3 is TGTGCCAGCAGGTACAGGCTTCTGAACACTGAAGCTTTCTTT. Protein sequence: CASRYRLLNTEAFF.

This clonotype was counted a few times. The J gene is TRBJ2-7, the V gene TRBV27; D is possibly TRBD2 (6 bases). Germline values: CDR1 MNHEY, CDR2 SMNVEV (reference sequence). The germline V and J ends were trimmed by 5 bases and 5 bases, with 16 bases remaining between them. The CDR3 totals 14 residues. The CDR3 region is CASSIPGATHEQYF. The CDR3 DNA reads TGTGCCAGCAGTATCCCGGGAGCGACCCACGAGCAGTACTTC.